A selection of T cell receptor gamma chains follows, all from one sample in a study of human gamma delta and Vdelta1 T cells. TCRdb processed the PCR reads again with the CATT caller. The table has about 8,700 gamma-chain clones, 45% seen once. Their antigens are not known. Input material: Vdelta1 gamma-delta T cells from blood grown in culture (DOT cells). These receptors all come from a human donor in good health. The CDR3 runs from the conserved cysteine through the conserved F or W. The size of a clone is reported for some rows only, either as once, few or many, or as a class for expanded clones.

J gene | V gene | clone size | CDR3 DNA | CDR3 protein
TRGJ1/TRGJ2 | TRGV5 | few | TGTGCCACCTGGGACAGGGAGGACGGGTATAAGAAACTCTTT | CATWDREDGYKKLF
TRGJ1/TRGJ2 | TRGV4 | NA | TGTGCCACCTGGTGCTCCTTCCACCAAAAGATACCGCCTTATAATTATTATAAGAAACTCTTT | CATWCSFHQKIPPYNYYKKLF
TRGJP2 | TRGV2 | NA | TGTGCCACCTGGGACGGGTGGAGGAATAGTGATTGGATCAAGACGTTT | CATWDGWRNSDWIKTF
TRGJ1/TRGJ2 | TRGV8 | NA | TGTGCCACCTGGACATACCCGAATTATTATAAGAAACTCTTT | CATWTYPNYYKKLF
TRGJ1/TRGJ2 | TRGV3 | NA | TGTGCCCCACCATATTATAAGAAACTCTTT | CAPPYYKKLF
TRGJP2 | TRGV4 | NA | TGTGCCACCTGGGAGAGCAGAGTCGCTGGTGATTGGATCAAGACGTTT | CATWESRVAGDWIKTF
TRGJP2 | TRGV8 | few | TGTGCCACCTGGGCTGATTGGATCAAGACGTTT | CATWADWIKTF
TRGJ1/TRGJ2 | TRGV2 | few | TGTGCCACCTGGGACGGGGCAGAACATTATAAGAAACTCTTT | CATWDGAEHYKKLF
TRGJP2 | TRGV4 | NA | TGTGCCACCTGGGGTCGTAGTGATTGGATCAAGACGTTT | CATWGRSDWIKTF
TRGJ1/TRGJ2 | TRGV4 | NA | TGTGCCTGGCTATATTATAAGAAACTCTTT | CAWLYYKKLF
TRGJP2 | TRGV8 | NA | TGTGCCACCGGGAGCCCCCCCCCCTTTTTTTGGATCAAGACGTTT | CATGSPPPFFWIKTF
TRGJP1 | TRGV10 | NA | TGTGCTGCGTGGGATCCGGGGTTCTCTGGTTGGTTCAAGATATTT | CAAWDPGFSGWFKIF
TRGJ1/TRGJ2 | TRGV8 | few | TGTGCCACCTGGGATAGACTTTATTATAAGAAACTCTTT | CATWDRLYYKKLF
TRGJ1/TRGJ2 | TRGV9 | NA | TGTGCCTTGTGGGAGGTGCACTCTTATAAGAAACTCTTT | CALWEVHSYKKLF
TRGJP1 | TRGV8 | few | TGTGCCACCCCTCCATTTCACACTGGTTGGTTCAAGATATTT | CATPPFHTGWFKIF
TRGJ1/TRGJ2 | TRGV4 | NA | TGTGCCACCTGGGATGGATTAGATTATAAGAAACTCTTT | CATWDGLDYKKLF
TRGJ1/TRGJ2 | TRGV9 | NA | TGTGCCTTGTGGGAGGTGATGTATAAGAAACTCTTT | CALWEVMYKKLF
TRGJ1/TRGJ2 | TRGV8 | NA | TGTGCCACCTGGAGGAGTGATTATTATAAGAAACTCTTT | CATWRSDYYKKLF
TRGJ1/TRGJ2 | TRGV9 | few | TGTGCCTTGTGGGAGGTTTTTTCTAATTATTATAAGAAACTCTTT | CALWEVFSNYYKKLF
TRGJP1 | TRGV10 | NA | TGCACCACTGGTTGGTTCAAGATATTT | CTTGWFKIF
TRGJ1/TRGJ2 | TRGV4 | NA | TGTGCCACCTGGGACGGGCCCTGGGGTTATAAGAAACTCTTT | CATWDGPWGYKKLF
TRGJ1/TRGJ2 | TRGV2 | NA | TGTGCCACCTGGGACGGGCCGTGGGGATATAAGAAACTCTTT | CATWDGPWGYKKLF